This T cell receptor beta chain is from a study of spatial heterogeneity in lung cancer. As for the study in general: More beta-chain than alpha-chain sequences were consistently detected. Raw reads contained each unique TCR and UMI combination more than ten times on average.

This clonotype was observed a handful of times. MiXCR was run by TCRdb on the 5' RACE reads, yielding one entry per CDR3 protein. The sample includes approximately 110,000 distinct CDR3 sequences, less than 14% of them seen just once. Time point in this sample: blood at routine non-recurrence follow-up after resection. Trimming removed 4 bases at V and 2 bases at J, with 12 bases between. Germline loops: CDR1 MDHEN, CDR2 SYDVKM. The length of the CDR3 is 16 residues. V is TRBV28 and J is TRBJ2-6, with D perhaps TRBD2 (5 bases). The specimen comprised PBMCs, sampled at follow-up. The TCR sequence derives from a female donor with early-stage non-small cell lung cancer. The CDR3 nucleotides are TGTGCCAGCAGTTCGGAGGTTCCTCCTGGGGCCAACGTCCTGACTTTC. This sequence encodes CASSSEVPPGANVLTF.